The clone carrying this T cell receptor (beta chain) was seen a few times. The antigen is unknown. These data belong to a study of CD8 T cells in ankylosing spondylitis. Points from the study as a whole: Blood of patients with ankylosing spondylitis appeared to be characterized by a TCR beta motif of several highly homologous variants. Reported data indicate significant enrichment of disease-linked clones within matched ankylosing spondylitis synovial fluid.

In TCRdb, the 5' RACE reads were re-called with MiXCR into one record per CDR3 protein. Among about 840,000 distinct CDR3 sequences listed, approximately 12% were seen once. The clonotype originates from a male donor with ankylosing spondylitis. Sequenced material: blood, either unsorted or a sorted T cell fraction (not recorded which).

The CDR3 reads CASGLQGEKLFF. CDR3 nucleotide sequence: TGTGCCAGCGGACTACAGGGTGAAAAACTGTTTTTT. This chain uses TRBV28 with TRBJ1-4; D perhaps matches TRBD1 (6 bases). The CDR3 runs to 12 residues. Germline V gene sequence: CDR1 MDHEN, CDR2 SYDVKM. V was shortened by 8 bases and J by 7 bases, with 11 bases between the two germline ends. Full variable domain (outside the CDR3, taken from reference TRBV28 and TRBJ1-4): DVKVTQSSRYLVKRTGEKVFLECVQDMDHENMFWYRQDPGLGLRLIYFSYDVKMKEKGDIPEGYSVSREKKERFSLILESASTNQTSMYLCASGLQGEKLFFGSGTQLSVL.